This note documents a single T cell receptor (beta chain) sequence. Its matching antigen is unknown. This record comes from a study of T cell responses to AZD1222 COVID-19 vaccine. Only in-frame clones appear in the TCRdb table, and some are missing; sequencing was by immunoSEQ multiplex PCR. The repertoire consists of over 50,000 clones, with roughly four fifths occurring once and the leading ten covering about 27%. Study-wide points: The span of vaccine-associated CD4 TCRs extended across spike, with dominance at 160-218 and 743-854.

CDR1 and CDR2 from the germline V gene are SGHVS and FNYEAQ. This CDR3 has 18 residues. V trimming: 3 bases; J trimming: 0 bases; junction bases outside the gene matches: 9. Pooled samples include second doses given at about 4 or 12 weeks. The J gene is TRBJ2-3, the V gene TRBV7-6; TRBD2 agrees at 10 bases. The clonotype was recovered from an adult who received the AZD1222 COVID-19 vaccine. The sequenced sample was peripheral blood, obtained 28 days after the second AZD1222 dose. CDR3 sequence (DNA): TGTGCCAGCAGCTTGGGGAGCGGGACTAGCGTTAGCACAGATACGCAGTATTTT. Amino acids: CASSLGSGTSVSTDTQYF.